This T cell receptor (beta chain) was identified during a study of blood T cell repertoires in COVID-19. Study in general: Samples of COVID-19 (acute and convalescent) were obtained from the United States, Italy and Spain.

Sequenced by immunoSEQ multiplex PCR; TCRdb stores in-frame clones only, minus some. This repertoire shows around 250,000 clones, approximately 87% found once; its top ten account for less than 8%. Losses at the gene ends were 4 bases for V and 2 bases for J; bases not matched to a gene: 4. The CDR3 extends over 14 amino acids. Germline values: CDR1 ENHRY, CDR2 SYGVKD. This sequence was found in a man in his sixties with acute or convalescent COVID-19. This sequence joins TRBV10-3 and TRBJ1-1, with 7 bases aligning to TRBD1. The sample was peripheral blood. The CDR3 coding sequence is TGTGCCATCAGTGCGGAAGGGGGCAACACTGAAGCTTTCTTT. Its translation is CAISAEGGNTEAFF.